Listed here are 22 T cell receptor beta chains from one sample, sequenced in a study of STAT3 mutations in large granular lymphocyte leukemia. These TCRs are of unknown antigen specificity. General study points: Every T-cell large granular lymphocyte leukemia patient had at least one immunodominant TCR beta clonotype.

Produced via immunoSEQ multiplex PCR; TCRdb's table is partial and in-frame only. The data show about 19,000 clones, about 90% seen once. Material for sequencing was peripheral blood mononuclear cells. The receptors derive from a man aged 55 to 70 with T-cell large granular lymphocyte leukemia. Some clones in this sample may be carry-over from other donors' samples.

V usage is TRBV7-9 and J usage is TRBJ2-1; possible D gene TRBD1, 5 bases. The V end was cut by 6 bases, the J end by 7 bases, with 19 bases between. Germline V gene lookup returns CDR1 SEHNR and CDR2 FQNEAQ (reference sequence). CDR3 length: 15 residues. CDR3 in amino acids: CASSSGWSTENEQFF. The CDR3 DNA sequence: TGTGCCAGCAGTTCAGGGTGGTCTACTGAAAATGAGCAGTTCTTC.

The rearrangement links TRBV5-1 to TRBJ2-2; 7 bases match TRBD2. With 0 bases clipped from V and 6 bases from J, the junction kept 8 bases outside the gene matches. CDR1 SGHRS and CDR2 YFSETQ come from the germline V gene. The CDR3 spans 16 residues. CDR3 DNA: TGCGCCAGCAGCTTGGCCTCAGGCGGGAGACCCGGGGAGCTGTTTTTT. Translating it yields CASSLASGGRPGELFF.

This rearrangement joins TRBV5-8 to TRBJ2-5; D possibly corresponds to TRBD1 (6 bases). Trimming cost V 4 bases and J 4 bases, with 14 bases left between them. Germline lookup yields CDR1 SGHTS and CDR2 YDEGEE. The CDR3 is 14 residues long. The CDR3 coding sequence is TGTGCCAGCAGCGCGGCAGGGGTCGGAGAGACCCAGTACTTC. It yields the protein CASSAAGVGETQYF. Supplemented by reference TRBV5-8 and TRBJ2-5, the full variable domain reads EAGVTQSPTHLIKTRGQQATLRCSPISGHTSVYWYQQALGLGLQFLLWYDEGEERNRGNFPPRFSGRQFPNYSSELNVNALELEDSALYLCASSAAGVGETQYFGPGTRLLVL.

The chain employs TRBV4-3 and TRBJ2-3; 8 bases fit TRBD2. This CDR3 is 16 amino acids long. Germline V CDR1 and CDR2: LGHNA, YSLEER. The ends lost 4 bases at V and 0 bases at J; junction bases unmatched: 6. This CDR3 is CASSLSAGGSTDTQYF. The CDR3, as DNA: TGCGCCAGCAGCCTATCGGCGGGAGGAAGCACAGATACGCAGTATTTT.

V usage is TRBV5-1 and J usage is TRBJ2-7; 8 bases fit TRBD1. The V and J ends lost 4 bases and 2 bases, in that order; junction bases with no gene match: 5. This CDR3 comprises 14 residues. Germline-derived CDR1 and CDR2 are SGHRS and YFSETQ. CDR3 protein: CASSTQQGAYEQYF. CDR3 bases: TGCGCCAGCAGCACCCAACAGGGGGCCTACGAGCAGTACTTC. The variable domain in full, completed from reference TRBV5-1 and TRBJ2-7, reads KAGVTQTPRYLIKTRGQQVTLSCSPISGHRSVSWYQQTPGQGLQFLFEYFSETQRNKGNFPGRFSGRQFSNSRSEMNVSTLELGDSALYLCASSTQQGAYEQYFGPGTRLTVT.

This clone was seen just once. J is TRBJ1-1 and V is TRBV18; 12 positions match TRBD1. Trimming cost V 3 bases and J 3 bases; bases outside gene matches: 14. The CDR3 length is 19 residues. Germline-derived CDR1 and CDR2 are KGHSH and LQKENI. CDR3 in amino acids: CASSPVMLGQGAWYTEAFF. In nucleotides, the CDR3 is TGTGCCAGCTCACCGGTGATGTTGGGACAGGGGGCCTGGTACACTGAAGCTTTCTTT.

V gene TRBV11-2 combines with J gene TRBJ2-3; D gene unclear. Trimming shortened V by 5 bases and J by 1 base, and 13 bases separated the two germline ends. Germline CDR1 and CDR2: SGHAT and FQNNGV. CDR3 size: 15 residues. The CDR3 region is CASSPYGPGTDTQYF. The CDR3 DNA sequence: TGTGCCAGCAGCCCCTACGGCCCGGGCACAGATACGCAGTATTTT.

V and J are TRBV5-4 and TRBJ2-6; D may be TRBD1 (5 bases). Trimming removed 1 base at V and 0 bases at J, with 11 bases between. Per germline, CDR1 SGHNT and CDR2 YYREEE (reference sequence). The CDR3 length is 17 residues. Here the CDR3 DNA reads TGTGCCAGCAGCTTGTGGGGCATAAGCTCTGGGGCCAACGTCCTGACTTTC. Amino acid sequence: CASSLWGISSGANVLTF.

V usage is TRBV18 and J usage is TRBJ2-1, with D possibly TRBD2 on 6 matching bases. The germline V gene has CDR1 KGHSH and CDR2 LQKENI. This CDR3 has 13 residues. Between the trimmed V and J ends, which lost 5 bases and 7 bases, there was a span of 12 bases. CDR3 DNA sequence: TGTGCCAGCTCAGCTCCTAGCGAGAATGAGCAGTTCTTC. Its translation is CASSAPSENEQFF. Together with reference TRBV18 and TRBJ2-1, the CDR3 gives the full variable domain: NAGVMQNPRHLVRRRGQEARLRCSPMKGHSHVYWYRQLPEEGLKFMVYLQKENIIDESGMPKERFSAEFPKEGPSILRIQQVVRGDSAAYFCASSAPSENEQFFGPGTRLTVL.

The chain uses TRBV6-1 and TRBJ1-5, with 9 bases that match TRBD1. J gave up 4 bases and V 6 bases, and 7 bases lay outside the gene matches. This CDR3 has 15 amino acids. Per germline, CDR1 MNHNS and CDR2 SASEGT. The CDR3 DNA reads TGTGCCAGCAGCCCGGGACAGGGCGAAAATCAGCCCCAGCATTTT. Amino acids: CASSPGQGENQPQHF.

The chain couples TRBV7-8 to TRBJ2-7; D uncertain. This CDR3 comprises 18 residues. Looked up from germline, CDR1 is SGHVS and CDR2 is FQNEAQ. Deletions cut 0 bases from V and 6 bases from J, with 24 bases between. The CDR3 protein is CASSLAIDLSGPSVEQYF. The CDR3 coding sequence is TGTGCCAGCAGCTTAGCGATTGATCTGTCAGGACCGTCCGTCGAGCAGTACTTC.

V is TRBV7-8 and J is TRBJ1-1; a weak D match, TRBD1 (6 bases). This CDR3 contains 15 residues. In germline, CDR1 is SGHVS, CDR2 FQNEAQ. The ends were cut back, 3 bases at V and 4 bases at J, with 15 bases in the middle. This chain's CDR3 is CASSLQAGAITEAFF. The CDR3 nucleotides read TGTGCCAGCAGCTTGCAGGCGGGGGCAATCACTGAAGCTTTCTTT. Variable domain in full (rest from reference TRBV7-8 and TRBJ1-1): GAGVSQSPRYKVAKRGQDVALRCDPISGHVSLFWYQQALGQGPEFLTYFQNEAQLDKSGLPSDRFFAERPEGSVSTLKIQRTQQEDSAVYLCASSLQAGAITEAFFGQGTRLTVV.

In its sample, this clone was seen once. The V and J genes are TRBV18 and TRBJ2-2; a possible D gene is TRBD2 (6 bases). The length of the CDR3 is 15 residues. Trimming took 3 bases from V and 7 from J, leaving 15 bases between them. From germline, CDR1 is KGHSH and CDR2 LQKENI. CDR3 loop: CASSPLEGKGGELFF. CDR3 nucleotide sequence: TGTGCCAGCTCACCCCTGGAGGGGAAAGGCGGGGAGCTGTTTTTT.

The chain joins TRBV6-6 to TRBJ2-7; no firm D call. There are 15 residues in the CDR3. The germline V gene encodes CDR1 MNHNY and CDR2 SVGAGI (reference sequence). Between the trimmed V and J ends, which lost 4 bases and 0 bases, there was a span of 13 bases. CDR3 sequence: CASSSPTLSSYEQYF. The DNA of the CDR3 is TGTGCCAGCAGTTCGCCCACTCTGAGCTCCTACGAGCAGTACTTC.

The CDR3 nucleotides read TGTGCCAGCAGCGTAGATGGCAGGGCGGGCGGGGAGCTGTTTTTT. As protein: CASSVDGRAGGELFF. The chain employs TRBV9 and TRBJ2-2; D may match TRBD1 or TRBD2 (5 bases each). The CDR3 spans 15 residues. Per germline, CDR1 SGDLS and CDR2 YYNGEE. Between the trimmed V and J ends, which lost 0 bases and 7 bases, there was a span of 13 bases.

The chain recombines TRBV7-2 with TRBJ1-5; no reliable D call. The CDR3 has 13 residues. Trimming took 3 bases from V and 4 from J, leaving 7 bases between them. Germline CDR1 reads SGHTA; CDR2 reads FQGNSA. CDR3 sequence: CASSFERNQPQHF. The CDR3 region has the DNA TGTGCCAGCAGCTTTGAGCGAAATCAGCCCCAGCATTTT.

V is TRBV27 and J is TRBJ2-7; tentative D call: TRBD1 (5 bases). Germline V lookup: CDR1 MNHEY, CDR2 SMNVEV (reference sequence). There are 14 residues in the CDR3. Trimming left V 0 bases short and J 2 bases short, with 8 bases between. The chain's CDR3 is CASSLSGQPYEQYF. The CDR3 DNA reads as TGTGCCAGCAGTTTATCGGGGCAGCCCTACGAGCAGTACTTC.

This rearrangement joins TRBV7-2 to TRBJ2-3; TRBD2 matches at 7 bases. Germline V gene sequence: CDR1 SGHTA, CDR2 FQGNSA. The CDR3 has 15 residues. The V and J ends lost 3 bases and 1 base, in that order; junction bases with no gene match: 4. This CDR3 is CASSFRRGGTDTQYF. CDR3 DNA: TGTGCCAGCAGCTTTCGACGGGGGGGCACAGATACGCAGTATTTT.

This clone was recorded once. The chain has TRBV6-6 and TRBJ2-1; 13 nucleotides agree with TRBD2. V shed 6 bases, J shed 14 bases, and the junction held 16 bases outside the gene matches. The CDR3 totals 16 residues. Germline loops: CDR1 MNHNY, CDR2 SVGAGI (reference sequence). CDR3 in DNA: TGTGCCAGCAGCCGCCAACGGACTAGCGGGAGTATGGTGGAGTTCTTC. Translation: CASSRQRTSGSMVEFF.

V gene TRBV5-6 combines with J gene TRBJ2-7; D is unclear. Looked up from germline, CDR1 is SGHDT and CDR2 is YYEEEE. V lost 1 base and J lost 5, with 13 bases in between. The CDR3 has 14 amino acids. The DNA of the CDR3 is TGTGCCAGCAGCTTGTTCTCGGGTTCAAACGAGCAGTACTTC. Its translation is CASSLFSGSNEQYF.

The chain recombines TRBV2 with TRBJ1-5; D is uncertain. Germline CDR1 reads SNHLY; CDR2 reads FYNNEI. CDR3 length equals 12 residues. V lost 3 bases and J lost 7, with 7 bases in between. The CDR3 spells CASSDWEQPQHF. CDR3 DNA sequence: TGTGCCAGCAGTGATTGGGAACAGCCCCAGCATTTT.

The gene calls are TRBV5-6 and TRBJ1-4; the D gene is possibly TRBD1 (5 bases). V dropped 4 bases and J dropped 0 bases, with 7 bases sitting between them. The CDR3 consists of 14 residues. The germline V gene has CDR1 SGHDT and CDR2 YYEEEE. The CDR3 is CASSRQTTNEKLFF. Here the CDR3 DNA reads TGTGCCAGCAGCCGACAGACAACTAATGAAAAACTGTTTTTT.